This passage covers 14 T cell receptor beta chains from one sample sequenced in a study of blood T cell repertoires in COVID-19. Sequencing used immunoSEQ multiplex PCR; TCRdb keeps in-frame clones, though not all of them. Among about 240,000 clones listed, about four fifths were seen once. The sample consisted of peripheral blood. These receptor sequences come from a woman aged 80 or older with COVID-19, enrolled during active disease.

The chain couples TRBV5-4 to TRBJ1-1, with D uncertain. Trimming removed 4 bases from V and 1 base from J, with 8 bases in between. The CDR3 covers 13 residues. CDR1 SGHNT and CDR2 YYREEE come from the germline V gene (reference sequence). The CDR3 DNA reads TGTGCCAGCAGCAGCGCGGGGAACACTGAAGCTTTCTTT. This gives the protein CASSSAGNTEAFF.

This chain joins TRBV6-5 and TRBJ2-7; 9 bases agree with TRBD1. Germline CDR1 is MNHEY and CDR2 is SVGAGI. CDR3 length: 15 amino acids. With 8 bases clipped from V and 3 bases from J, the junction kept 11 bases outside the gene matches. Written as DNA, the CDR3 is TGTGCCAGCCGGAGGAGACGGACAGGGGTCTACGAGCAGTACTTC. The encoded protein is CASRRRRTGVYEQYF.

This chain uses TRBV5-1 with TRBJ1-4, with TRBD1 matching 11 bases. The CDR3 extends over 16 amino acids. J lost 8 bases, V lost 1 base, and 7 bases had no gene match. Germline V CDR1 and CDR2: SGHRS, YFSETQ. CDR3 in DNA: TGCGCCAGCAGCTTGAAGTCGGGACAGGGGGGCGAAAAACTGTTTTTT. It codes for CASSLKSGQGGEKLFF.

V and J are TRBV2 and TRBJ2-1; 10 nucleotides line up with TRBD1. The CDR3 runs 13 residues. Looked up from germline, CDR1 is SNHLY and CDR2 is FYNNEI. Losses at the gene ends were 7 bases for V and 6 bases for J; bases not matched to a gene: 3. The CDR3: CASKGQGINEQFF. DNA of the CDR3: TGTGCCAGCAAGGGACAGGGGATCAATGAGCAGTTCTTC.

The V call is TRBV21-1, the J call TRBJ1-2; the table's TRBD1 call for D was not verified on the DNA. TRBV21-1 is a listed pseudogene. This CDR3 comprises 14 residues. The CDR3 region has the DNA TGTGCCAGCAGAACACAGGGGGCGGACTATGGCTACACCTTC. Protein product: CASRTQGADYGYTF.

The genes are TRBV27 and TRBJ2-7; 12 nucleotides match TRBD1. This CDR3 comprises 15 residues. Germline CDR1 and CDR2: MNHEY and SMNVEV (reference sequence). V was clipped by 2 bases and J by 5 bases; unmatched bases: 4. The CDR3 bases are TGTGCCAGCAGTTTAGGGACAGGGGGCGTGAACGAGCAGTACTTC. Its protein is CASSLGTGGVNEQYF.

This chain links TRBV6-5 with TRBJ1-1; TRBD1 matches 9 bases. The CDR3 is 14 amino acids. CDR1 and CDR2 from the germline V gene are MNHEY and SVGAGI. V dropped 4 bases and J dropped 0; count of bases not matched to a gene: 0. CDR3 coding DNA: TGTGCCAGCAGTTGGACAGGGGTGAACACTGAAGCTTTCTTT. It codes for CASSWTGVNTEAFF.

This CDR3 reads CASSRGRENTGELFF. As DNA, the CDR3 is TGCGCCAGCAGCCGCGGGCGGGAGAACACCGGGGAGCTGTTTTTT. This chain joins TRBV4-1 and TRBJ2-2, with D possibly TRBD2 on 6 matching bases. Trimming removed 4 bases at V and 1 base at J, with 10 bases between. The CDR3 sequence is 15 residues long. Germline V lookup: CDR1 MGHRA, CDR2 YSYEKL.

V is TRBV10-1 and J is TRBJ2-1, with D possibly TRBD1 on 6 matching bases. The V gene lost 3 bases and the J gene lost 12 bases, with 18 bases spanning the gap. Germline V gene lookup returns CDR1 WNHNN and CDR2 SYGVQD (reference sequence). This CDR3 comprises 14 residues. CDR3 region: CASSEGSQGLGQFF. As DNA, the CDR3 is TGCGCCAGCAGTGAAGGTAGCCAGGGGTTAGGGCAGTTCTTC.

This CDR3 is CASSLRQGLPHEKLFF. CDR3 DNA sequence: TGTGCCAGCAGCTTGCGACAGGGGCTTCCCCATGAAAAACTGTTTTTT. The chain joins TRBV5-6 to TRBJ1-4, with 8 bases that match TRBD1. CDR3 size: 16 residues. The germline CDR1 and CDR2 sequences are SGHDT and YYEEEE. V trimming: 1 base; J trimming: 6 bases; junction bases outside the gene matches: 8. The full variable domain, rest sourced from reference TRBV5-6 and TRBJ1-4, is DAGVTQSPTHLIKTRGQQVTLRCSPKSGHDTVSWYQQALGQGPQFIFQYYEEEERQRGNFPDRFSGHQFPNYSSELNVNALLLGDSALYLCASSLRQGLPHEKLFFGSGTQLSVL.

This chain uses TRBV7-2 with TRBJ2-3, with a possible D match to TRBD1 (6 bases). CDR3 length: 15 residues. CDR1 SGHTA and CDR2 FQGNSA come from the germline V gene. The V end was cut by 5 bases, the J end by 1 base, with 13 bases between. The CDR3 bases are TGTGCCAGCAGCCCCGAAGGACAGCGCACAGATACGCAGTATTTT. This translates into CASSPEGQRTDTQYF.

The chain carries TRBV6-1 and TRBJ2-5; 10 bases align to TRBD2. Trimming cost V 4 bases and J 1 base; bases outside gene matches: 6. From germline, CDR1 is MNHNS and CDR2 SASEGT. The CDR3 loop spans 16 amino acids. This chain's CDR3 is CASSASGLASQETQYF. The CDR3 DNA follows: TGTGCCAGCAGTGCGTCGGGACTAGCGAGCCAAGAGACCCAGTACTTC.

J is TRBJ2-3 and V is TRBV7-3, with 8 bases matching TRBD2. The CDR3 sequence is 15 residues long. V lost 1 base, J lost 6 bases, and 6 bases stayed unmatched. The germline V gene has CDR1 SGHTA and CDR2 FQGTGA. The CDR3 here is CASSLSGGLRDTQYF. The CDR3 DNA reads TGTGCCAGCAGCTTAAGCGGGGGGCTGAGGGATACGCAGTATTTT.

The chain is built from TRBV18 and TRBJ2-7; 9 positions match TRBD1. Losses at the gene ends were 2 bases for V and 3 bases for J; bases not matched to a gene: 5. CDR1 is KGHSH and CDR2 is LQKENI in the germline V gene. CDR3 length equals 15 residues. CDR3: CASSPMGTGNYEQYF. CDR3 DNA: TGTGCCAGCTCACCAATGGGGACAGGGAACTACGAGCAGTACTTC. The variable domain in full, with the rest retrieved from reference TRBV18 and TRBJ2-7, is NAGVMQNPRHLVRRRGQEARLRCSPMKGHSHVYWYRQLPEEGLKFMVYLQKENIIDESGMPKERFSAEFPKEGPSILRIQQVVRGDSAAYFCASSPMGTGNYEQYFGPGTRLTVT.